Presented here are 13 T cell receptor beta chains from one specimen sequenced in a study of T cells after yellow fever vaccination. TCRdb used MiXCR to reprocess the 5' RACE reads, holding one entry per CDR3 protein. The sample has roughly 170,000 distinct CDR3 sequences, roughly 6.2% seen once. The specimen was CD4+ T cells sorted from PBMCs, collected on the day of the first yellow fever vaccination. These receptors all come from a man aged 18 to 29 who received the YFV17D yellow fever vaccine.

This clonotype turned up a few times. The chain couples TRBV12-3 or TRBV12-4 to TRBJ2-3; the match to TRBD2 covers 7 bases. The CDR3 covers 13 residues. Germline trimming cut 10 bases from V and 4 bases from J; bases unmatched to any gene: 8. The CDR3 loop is CATQRGEADTQYF. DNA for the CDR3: TGTGCCACCCAACGGGGGGAGGCAGATACGCAGTATTTT.

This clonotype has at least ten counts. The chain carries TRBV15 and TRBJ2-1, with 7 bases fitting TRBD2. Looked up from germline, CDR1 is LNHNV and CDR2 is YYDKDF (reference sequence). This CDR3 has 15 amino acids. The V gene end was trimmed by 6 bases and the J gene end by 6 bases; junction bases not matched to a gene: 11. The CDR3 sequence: CATRIPGLPSNEQFF. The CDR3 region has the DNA TGTGCCACCAGGATCCCGGGACTACCTTCCAATGAGCAGTTCTTC. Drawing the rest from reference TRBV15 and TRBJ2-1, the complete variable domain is DAMVIQNPRYQVTQFGKPVTLSCSQTLNHNVMYWYQQKSSQAPKLLFHYYDKDFNNEADTPDNFQSRRPNTSFCFLDIRSPGLGDTAMYLCATRIPGLPSNEQFFGPGTRLTVL.

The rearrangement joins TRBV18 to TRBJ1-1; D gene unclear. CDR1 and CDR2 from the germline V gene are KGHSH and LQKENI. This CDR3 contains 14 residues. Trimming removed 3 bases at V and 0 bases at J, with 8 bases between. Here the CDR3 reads CASSPNSMNTEAFF. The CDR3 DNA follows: TGTGCCAGCTCACCTAACAGCATGAACACTGAAGCTTTCTTT.

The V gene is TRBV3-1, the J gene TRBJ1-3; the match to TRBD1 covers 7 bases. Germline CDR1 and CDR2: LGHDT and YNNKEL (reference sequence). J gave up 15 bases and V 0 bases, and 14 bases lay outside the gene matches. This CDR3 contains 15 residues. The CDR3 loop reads CASSQDLPGGFLAYF. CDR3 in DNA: TGTGCCAGCAGCCAAGATCTGCCAGGGGGTTTTTTGGCATATTTT.

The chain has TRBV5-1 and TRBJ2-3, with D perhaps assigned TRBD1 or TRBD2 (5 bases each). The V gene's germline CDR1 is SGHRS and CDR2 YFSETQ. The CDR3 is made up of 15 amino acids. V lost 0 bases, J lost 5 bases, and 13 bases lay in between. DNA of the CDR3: TGCGCCAGCAGCTTGGGGGGCCCTAGCCAAGATACGCAGTATTTT. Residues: CASSLGGPSQDTQYF.

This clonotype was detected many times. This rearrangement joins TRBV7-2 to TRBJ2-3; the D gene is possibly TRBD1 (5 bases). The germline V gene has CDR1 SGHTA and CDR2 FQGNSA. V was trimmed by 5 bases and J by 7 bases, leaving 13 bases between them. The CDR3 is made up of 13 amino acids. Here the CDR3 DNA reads TGTGCCAGCAGCCAAGAAAACAGGAATACGCAGTATTTT. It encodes CASSQENRNTQYF.

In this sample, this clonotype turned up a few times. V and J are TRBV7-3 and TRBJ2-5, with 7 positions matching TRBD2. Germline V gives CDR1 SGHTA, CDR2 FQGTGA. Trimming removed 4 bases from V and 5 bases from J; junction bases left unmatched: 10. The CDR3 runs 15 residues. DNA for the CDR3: TGTGCCAGCAGCTACCAAGCGGGACCGGGGGAGACCCAGTACTTC. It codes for CASSYQAGPGETQYF.

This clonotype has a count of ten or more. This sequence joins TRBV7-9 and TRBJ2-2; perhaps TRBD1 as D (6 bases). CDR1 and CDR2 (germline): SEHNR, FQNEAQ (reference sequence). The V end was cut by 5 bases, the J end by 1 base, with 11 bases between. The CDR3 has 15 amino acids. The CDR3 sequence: CASSLAQGNTGELFF. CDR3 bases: TGTGCCAGCAGCCTGGCACAGGGGAACACCGGGGAGCTGTTTTTT.

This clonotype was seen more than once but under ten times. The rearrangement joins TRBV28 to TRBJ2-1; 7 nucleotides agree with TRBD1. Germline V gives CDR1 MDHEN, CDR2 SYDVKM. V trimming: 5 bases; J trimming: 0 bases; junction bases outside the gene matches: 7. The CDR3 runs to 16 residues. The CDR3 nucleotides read TGTGCCAGCAGTCAAGGGGGCCTTAGCTCCTACAATGAGCAGTTCTTC. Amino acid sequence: CASSQGGLSSYNEQFF.

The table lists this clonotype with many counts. The CDR3 DNA reads TGCAGTGCTCTGAGGGAGGAGAACTATGGCTACACCTTC. It encodes CSALREENYGYTF. The chain is built from TRBV20-1 and TRBJ1-2; unclear D gene. Trimming removed 5 bases at V and 2 bases at J, with 12 bases between. The germline V gene has CDR1 DFQATT and CDR2 SNEGSKA (reference sequence). The CDR3 loop spans 13 amino acids.

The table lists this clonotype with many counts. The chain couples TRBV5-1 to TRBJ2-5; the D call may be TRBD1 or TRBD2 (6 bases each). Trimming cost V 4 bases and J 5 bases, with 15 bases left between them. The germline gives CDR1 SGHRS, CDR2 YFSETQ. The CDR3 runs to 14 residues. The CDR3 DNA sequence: TGCGCCAGCAGCGACCCCTCGGGGGCGGAGACCCAGTACTTC. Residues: CASSDPSGAETQYF.

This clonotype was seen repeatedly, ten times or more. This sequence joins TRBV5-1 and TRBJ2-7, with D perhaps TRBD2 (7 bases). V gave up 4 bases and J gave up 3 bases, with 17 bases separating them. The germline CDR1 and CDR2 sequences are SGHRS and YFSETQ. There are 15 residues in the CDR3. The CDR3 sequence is CASSPMGAGVYEQYF. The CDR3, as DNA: TGCGCCAGCAGCCCAATGGGGGCGGGGGTCTACGAGCAGTACTTC.

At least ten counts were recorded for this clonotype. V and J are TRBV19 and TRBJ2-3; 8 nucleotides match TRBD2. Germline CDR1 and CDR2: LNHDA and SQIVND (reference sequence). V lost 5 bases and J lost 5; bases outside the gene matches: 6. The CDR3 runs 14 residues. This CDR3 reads CASSRGGRIDTQYF. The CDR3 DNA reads TGTGCCAGTAGTCGGGGGGGCCGGATAGATACGCAGTATTTT.